Reported below is one T cell receptor beta chain. These data originate in a study of technical replicates of blood from a few donors. Profiling relied on immunoSEQ multiplex PCR, and the TCRdb table lists in-frame clones only, not all of them. The sample has nearly 80,000 clones, 85% to 95% seen once; the top ten hold 0.35% to 0.4%. Trimming removed 0 bases from V and 2 bases from J, with 25 bases in between. CDR1 and CDR2 (germline): GTSNPN, SVGIG (reference sequence). The CDR3 extends over 19 amino acids. The sequencing sample was made of T cells isolated from PBMCs. The source of this sequence is a human donor in good health. The chain links TRBV30 to TRBJ1-2, with D possibly TRBD1 on 6 matching bases. The CDR3 nucleotides are TGTGCCTGGAGTGTACGAGGATTCCCTACAGGGCGTAGGAACTATGGCTACACCTTC. Amino acids: CAWSVRGFPTGRRNYGYTF. Complete variable domain (other parts from reference TRBV30 and TRBJ1-2): SQTIHQWPATLVQPVGSPLSLECTVEGTSNPNLYWYRQAAGRGLQLLFYSVGIGQISSEVPQNLSASRPQDRQFILSSKKLLLSDSGFYLCAWSVRGFPTGRRNYGYTFGSGTRLTVV.